This entry is about one TCR beta chain. The sample has other DNA sequences that encode this CDR3 too. These data come from a study of shared clonotypes between healthy human individuals. Germline V CDR1 and CDR2: SNHLY, FYNNEI. The CDR3 runs 12 residues. V was shortened by 4 bases and J by 5 bases, with 8 bases between the two germline ends. TCRdb's copy holds only in-frame clones and misses some; the assay was immunoSEQ multiplex PCR. This repertoire shows approximately 2,000,000 clones, roughly 90% found once; its top ten account for roughly 0.34%. Sequenced sample: naive CD4+ T cells from PBMCs. Indicated subset: CD45RA+ positively selected. This TCR was recovered from a man younger than 30 in good health. Some clones in this sample may be carry-over from other donors' samples. This sequence joins TRBV2 and TRBJ2-5; the D is unclear. The CDR3 protein is CASSVSGETQYF. As DNA, the CDR3 is TGTGCCAGCAGTGTTAGTGGGGAGACCCAGTACTTC.